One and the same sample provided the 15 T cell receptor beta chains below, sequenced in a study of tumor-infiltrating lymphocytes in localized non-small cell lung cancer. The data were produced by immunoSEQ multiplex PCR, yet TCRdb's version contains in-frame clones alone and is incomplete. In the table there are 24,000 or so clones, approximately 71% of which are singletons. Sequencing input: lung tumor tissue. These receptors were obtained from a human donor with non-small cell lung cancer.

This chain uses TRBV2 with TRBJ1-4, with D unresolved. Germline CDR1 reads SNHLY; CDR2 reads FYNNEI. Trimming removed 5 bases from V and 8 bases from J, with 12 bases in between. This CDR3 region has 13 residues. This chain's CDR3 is CASSRESIEKLFF. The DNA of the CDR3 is TGTGCCAGCAGTAGGGAGTCGATAGAAAAACTGTTTTTT.

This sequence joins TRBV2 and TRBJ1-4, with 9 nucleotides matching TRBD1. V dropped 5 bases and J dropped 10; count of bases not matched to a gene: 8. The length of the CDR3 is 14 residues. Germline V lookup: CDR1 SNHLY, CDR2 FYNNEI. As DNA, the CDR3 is TGTGCCAGCAGTCCCGGGACAGGGCAAGGAAAACTGTTTTTT. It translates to CASSPGTGQGKLFF.

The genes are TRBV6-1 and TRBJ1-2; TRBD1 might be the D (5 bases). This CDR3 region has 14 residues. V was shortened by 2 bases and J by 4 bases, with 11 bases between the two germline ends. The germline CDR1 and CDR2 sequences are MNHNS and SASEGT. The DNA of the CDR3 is TGTGCCAGCAGTGAAATTAAGACAGTCTATGGCTACACCTTC. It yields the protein CASSEIKTVYGYTF.

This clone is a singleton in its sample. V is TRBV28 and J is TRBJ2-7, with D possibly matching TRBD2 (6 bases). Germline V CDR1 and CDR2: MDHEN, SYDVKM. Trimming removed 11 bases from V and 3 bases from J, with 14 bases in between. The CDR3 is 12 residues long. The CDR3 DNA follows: TGTGCCTACTGCGGGACGGACTACGAGCAGTACTTC. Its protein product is CAYCGTDYEQYF.

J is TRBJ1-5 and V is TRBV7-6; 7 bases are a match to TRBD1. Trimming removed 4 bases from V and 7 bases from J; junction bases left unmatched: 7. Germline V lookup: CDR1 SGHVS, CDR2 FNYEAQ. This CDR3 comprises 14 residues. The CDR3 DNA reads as TGTGCCAGCAGCTCTAGACAGGGTATCCAGCCCCAGCATTTT. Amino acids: CASSSRQGIQPQHF.

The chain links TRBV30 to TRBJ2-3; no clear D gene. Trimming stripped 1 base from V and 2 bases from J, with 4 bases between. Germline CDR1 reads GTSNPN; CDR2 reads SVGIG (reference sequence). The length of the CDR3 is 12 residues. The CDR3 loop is CAWSGFTDTQYF. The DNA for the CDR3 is TGTGCCTGGAGTGGCTTCACAGATACGCAGTATTTT.

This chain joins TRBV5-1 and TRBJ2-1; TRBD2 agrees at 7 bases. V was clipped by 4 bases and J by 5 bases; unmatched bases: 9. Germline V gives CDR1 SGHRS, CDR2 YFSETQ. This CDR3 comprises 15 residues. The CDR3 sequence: CASSPRRAGDNEQFF. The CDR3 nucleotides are TGCGCCAGCAGCCCCCGTAGGGCGGGAGACAATGAGCAGTTCTTC. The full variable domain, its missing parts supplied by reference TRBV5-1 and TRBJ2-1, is KAGVTQTPRYLIKTRGQQVTLSCSPISGHRSVSWYQQTPGQGLQFLFEYFSETQRNKGNFPGRFSGRQFSNSRSEMNVSTLELGDSALYLCASSPRRAGDNEQFFGPGTRLTVL.

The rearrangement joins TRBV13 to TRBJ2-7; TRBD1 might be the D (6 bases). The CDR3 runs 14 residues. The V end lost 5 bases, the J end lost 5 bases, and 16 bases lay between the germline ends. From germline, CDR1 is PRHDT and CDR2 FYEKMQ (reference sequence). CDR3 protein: CASSTTGFHNEQYF. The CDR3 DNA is TGTGCCAGCAGCACAACAGGGTTCCACAACGAGCAGTACTTC.

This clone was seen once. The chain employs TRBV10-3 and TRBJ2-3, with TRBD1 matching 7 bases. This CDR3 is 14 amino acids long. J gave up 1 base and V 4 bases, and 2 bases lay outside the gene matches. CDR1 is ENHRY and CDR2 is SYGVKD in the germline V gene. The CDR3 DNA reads TGTGCCATCAGTGGAACAGGGGGCACAGATACGCAGTATTTT. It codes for CAISGTGGTDTQYF.

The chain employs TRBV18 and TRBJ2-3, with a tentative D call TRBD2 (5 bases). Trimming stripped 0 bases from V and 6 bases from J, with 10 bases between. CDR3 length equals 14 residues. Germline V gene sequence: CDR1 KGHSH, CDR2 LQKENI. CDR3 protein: CASSPPVGADTQYF. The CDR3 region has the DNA TGTGCCAGCTCACCACCGGTGGGAGCGGATACGCAGTATTTT.

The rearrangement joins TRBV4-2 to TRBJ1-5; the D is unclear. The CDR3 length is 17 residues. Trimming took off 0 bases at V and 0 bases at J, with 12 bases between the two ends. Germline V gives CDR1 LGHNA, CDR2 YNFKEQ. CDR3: CASSQDVWQSSNQPQHF. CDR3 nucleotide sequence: TGTGCCAGCAGCCAAGATGTTTGGCAGAGTAGCAATCAGCCCCAGCATTTT.

The CDR3 is CASRQRTGAFSGANVLTF. DNA of the CDR3: TGTGCCAGCAGGCAACGGACAGGGGCCTTCTCTGGGGCCAACGTCCTGACTTTC. The chain has TRBV27 and TRBJ2-6, with TRBD1 matching 9 bases. The CDR3 covers 18 residues. Germline lookup yields CDR1 MNHEY and CDR2 SMNVEV (reference sequence). V was pared by 6 bases and J by 0 bases, with 9 bases of the junction left unmatched.

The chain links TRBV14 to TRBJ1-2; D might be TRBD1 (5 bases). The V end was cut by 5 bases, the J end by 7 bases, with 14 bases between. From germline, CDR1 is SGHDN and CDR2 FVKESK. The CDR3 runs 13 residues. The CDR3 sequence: CASSAYQGGGYTF. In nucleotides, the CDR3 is TGTGCCAGCAGCGCCTACCAGGGTGGTGGCTACACCTTC.

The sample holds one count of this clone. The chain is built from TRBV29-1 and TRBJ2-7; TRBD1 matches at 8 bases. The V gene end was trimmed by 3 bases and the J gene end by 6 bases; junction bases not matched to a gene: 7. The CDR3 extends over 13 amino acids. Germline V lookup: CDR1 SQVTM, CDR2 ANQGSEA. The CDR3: CSVEAGGFGEQYF. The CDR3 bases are TGCAGCGTTGAGGCAGGGGGCTTCGGCGAGCAGTACTTC.

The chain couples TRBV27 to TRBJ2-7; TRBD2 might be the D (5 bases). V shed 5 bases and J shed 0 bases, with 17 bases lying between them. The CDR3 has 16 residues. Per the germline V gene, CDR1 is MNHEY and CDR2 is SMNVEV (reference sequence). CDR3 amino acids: CASSPPISLGSYEQYF. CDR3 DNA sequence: TGTGCCAGCAGTCCGCCGATTTCACTAGGCTCCTACGAGCAGTACTTC.